The next 9 T cell receptor beta chains were all read from a single sample in a study of blood T cell repertoires in COVID-19. Assay: immunoSEQ multiplex PCR; the TCRdb copy retains only in-frame clones and omits some. The sample holds 90,000 to 100,000 clones, 55% to 80% seen once. Source material: peripheral blood. The source of these receptors is a woman aged 55-69 years in a cohort sampled during active or convalescent COVID-19.

This clone was recorded many times. The chain is built from TRBV29-1 and TRBJ2-1, with 10 bases lining up with TRBD1. The CDR3 loop spans 13 amino acids. V lost 7 bases and J lost 6; bases outside the gene matches: 6. CDR1 and CDR2 from the germline V gene are SQVTM and ANQGSEA. The CDR3 is CSGGQGVANEQFF. Written as DNA, the CDR3 is TGCAGCGGTGGACAGGGGGTCGCCAATGAGCAGTTCTTC.

The rearrangement joins TRBV9 to TRBJ2-2; TRBD1 is a possible D gene (6 bases). In germline, CDR1 is SGDLS, CDR2 YYNGEE. The CDR3 totals 15 residues. Trimming cost V 4 bases and J 2 bases, with 12 bases left between them. In DNA, the CDR3 is TGTGCCAGCAGCTCCTTGGACAGAAACACCGGGGAGCTGTTTTTT. This codes for CASSSLDRNTGELFF.

This clone was found once. This chain uses TRBV7-9 with TRBJ1-6; maybe TRBD1 (6 bases). Trimming left V 10 bases short and J 10 bases short, with 17 bases between. The CDR3 consists of 13 residues. Germline CDR1 is SEHNR and CDR2 is FQNEAQ (reference sequence). CDR3 region: CATEQGESSPLHF. The DNA of the CDR3 is TGTGCCACGGAACAGGGAGAGAGCTCACCCCTCCACTTT. Using reference TRBV7-9 and TRBJ1-6 for the parts outside the CDR3, the full variable domain is DTGVSQNPRHKITKRGQNVTFRCDPISEHNRLYWYRQTLGQGPEFLTYFQNEAQLEKSRLLSDRFSAERPKGSFSTLEIQRTEQGDSAMYLCATEQGESSPLHFGNGTRLTVT.

The V and J genes are TRBV6-1 and TRBJ1-2; 10 bases align to TRBD1. Per the germline V gene, CDR1 is MNHNS and CDR2 is SASEGT. V was pared by 2 bases and J by 7 bases, with 4 bases of the junction left unmatched. The CDR3 consists of 14 residues. Here the CDR3 reads CASSEIGTGVGYTF. The CDR3 DNA reads as TGTGCCAGCAGTGAAATCGGGACAGGGGTTGGCTACACCTTC.

This sequence joins TRBV4-3 and TRBJ2-6; 7 positions match TRBD1. The CDR3 runs 16 residues. The junction had 5 bases not matched to a gene; V was cut back by 4 bases and J by 2 bases. CDR1 LGHNA and CDR2 YSLEER come from the germline V gene. CDR3 residues: CASSPADRAGANVLTF. The CDR3, as DNA: TGCGCCAGCAGCCCCGCTGACAGGGCTGGGGCCAACGTCCTGACTTTC.

The gene calls are TRBV11-2 and TRBJ2-3; D unclear. Germline CDR1 is SGHAT and CDR2 is FQNNGV. The CDR3 sequence is 16 residues long. Trimming cost V 1 base and J 4 bases, with 15 bases left between them. The CDR3 region is CASSLGTYAVSDTQYF. CDR3 sequence (DNA): TGTGCCAGCAGCTTAGGTACTTATGCCGTGTCAGATACGCAGTATTTT.

The V and J genes are TRBV3-1 (or the pseudogene TRBV3-2) and TRBJ2-7, with 9 positions matching TRBD2. Trimming cost V 1 base and J 2 bases; bases outside gene matches: 6. The CDR3 runs to 16 residues. Germline-derived CDR1 and CDR2 are LGHDT and YNNKEL (reference sequence). The CDR3 coding sequence is TGTGCCAGCAGCCAAGCCAAGACTAGCGGCACCTACGAGCAGTACTTC. Residues: CASSQAKTSGTYEQYF.

The chain employs TRBV5-1 and TRBJ2-6, with 7 bases identical to TRBD1. The CDR3 has 16 residues. CDR1 and CDR2 from the germline V gene are SGHRS and YFSETQ. The junction had 5 bases not matched to a gene; V was cut back by 5 bases and J by 0 bases. The CDR3: CASRRGQTSGANVLTF. CDR3 nucleotide sequence: TGCGCCAGCAGACGGGGACAGACCTCTGGGGCCAACGTCCTGACTTTC.

The chain is built from TRBV10-3 and TRBJ2-2, with D perhaps TRBD1 (5 bases). The CDR3 consists of 13 residues. CDR1 is ENHRY and CDR2 is SYGVKD in the germline V gene. Trimming took 7 bases from V and 2 from J, leaving 8 bases between them. CDR3 sequence (DNA): TGTGCCATCATGACAGTAAACACCGGGGAGCTGTTTTTT. Amino acids: CAIMTVNTGELFF.